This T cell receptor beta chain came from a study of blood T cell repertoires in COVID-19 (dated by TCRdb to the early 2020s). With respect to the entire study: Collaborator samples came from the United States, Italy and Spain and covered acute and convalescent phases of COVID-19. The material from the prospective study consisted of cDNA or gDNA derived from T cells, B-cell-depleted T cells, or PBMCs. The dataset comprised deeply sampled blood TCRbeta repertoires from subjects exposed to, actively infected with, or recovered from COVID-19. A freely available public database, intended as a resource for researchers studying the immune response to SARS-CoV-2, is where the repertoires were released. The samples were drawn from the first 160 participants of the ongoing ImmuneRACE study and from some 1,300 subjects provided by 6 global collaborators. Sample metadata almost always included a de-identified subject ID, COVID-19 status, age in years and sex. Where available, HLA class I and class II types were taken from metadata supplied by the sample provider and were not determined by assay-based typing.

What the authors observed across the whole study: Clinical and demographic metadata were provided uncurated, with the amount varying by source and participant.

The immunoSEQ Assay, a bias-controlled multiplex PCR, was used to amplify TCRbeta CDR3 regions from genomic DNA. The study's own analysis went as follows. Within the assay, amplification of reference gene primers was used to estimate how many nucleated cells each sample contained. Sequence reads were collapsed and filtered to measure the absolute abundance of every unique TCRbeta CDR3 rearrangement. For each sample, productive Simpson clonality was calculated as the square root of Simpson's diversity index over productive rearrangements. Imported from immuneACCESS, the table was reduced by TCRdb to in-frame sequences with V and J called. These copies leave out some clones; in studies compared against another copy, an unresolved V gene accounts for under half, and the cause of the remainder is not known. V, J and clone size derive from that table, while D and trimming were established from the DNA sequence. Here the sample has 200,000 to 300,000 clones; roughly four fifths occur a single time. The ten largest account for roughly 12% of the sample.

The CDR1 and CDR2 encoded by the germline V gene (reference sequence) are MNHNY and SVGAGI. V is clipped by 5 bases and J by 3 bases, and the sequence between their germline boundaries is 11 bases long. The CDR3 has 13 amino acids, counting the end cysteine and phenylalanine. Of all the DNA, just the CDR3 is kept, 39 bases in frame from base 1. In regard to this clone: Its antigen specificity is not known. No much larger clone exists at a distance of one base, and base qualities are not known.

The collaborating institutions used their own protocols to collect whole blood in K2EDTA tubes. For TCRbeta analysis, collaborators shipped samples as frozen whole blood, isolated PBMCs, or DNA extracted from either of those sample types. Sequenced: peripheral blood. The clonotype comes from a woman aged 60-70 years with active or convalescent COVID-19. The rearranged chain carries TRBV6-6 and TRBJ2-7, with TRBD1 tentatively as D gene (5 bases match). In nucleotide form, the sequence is TGTGCCAGCAGTACAGGTGGCGTCTACGAGCAGTACTTC. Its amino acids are CASSTGGVYEQYF.